The clone carrying this TCR beta chain was seen at least ten times. Antigen unknown. Trimming took 6 bases from V and 1 from J, leaving 16 bases between them. The CDR3 length is 15 residues. The V gene's germline CDR1 is MDHEN and CDR2 SYDVKM. Using a J-beta primer mix together with a sample-barcoded 5' primer, a second PCR was run for about 7 to 12 cycles. One entry per CDR3 protein, called by TCRdb with MiXCR from the 5' RACE reads. The table has some 920,000 distinct CDR3 sequences, approximately 50% seen once. The record originates from a study of blood T cells in healthy people across ages. Study outcomes and limitations: There were more naive CD4+ cells and higher diversity in long-lived donors than in aged donors.

The chain recombines TRBV28 with TRBJ2-7; tentatively, D is TRBD1 (5 bases). The sample consisted of blood. This receptor was identified in a woman aged 60-70 years in good health. This CDR3 reads CASRVAVRGSYEQYF. CDR3 sequence (DNA): TGTGCCAGCAGGGTTGCGGTTAGGGGATCCTACGAGCAGTACTTC.